The 25 T cell receptor beta chains presented below share a single source sample, sequenced in a study of molecular identifiers for immune sequencing clone quantification. MiXCR, run by TCRdb on the PCR reads, gives a single entry per CDR3 protein. The data contain about 40,000 distinct CDR3 sequences, approximately 24% of them singletons. Sequenced sample: naive CD8+ T cells from blood, with Jurkat cell RNA spiked in. As for subset: FACS-sorted CD8+CD4-CCR7+CD45RA+ naive T cells. These receptors were obtained from a human donor in good health. Some libraries in this study had Jurkat cell RNA spiked in.

On this clonotype: A much larger clone lies a single base off, so this may be a read error. This sequence joins TRBV7-9 and TRBJ2-5; TRBD1 might be the D (6 bases). Per the germline V gene, CDR1 is SEHNR and CDR2 is FQNEAQ (reference sequence). Trimming removed 3 bases from V and 4 bases from J, with 12 bases in between. The CDR3 has 14 residues. The CDR3 DNA reads TGTGCCAGCAGCTTCCGGGACAACCGAGAGACCCAGTACTTC. Amino acids: CASSFRDNRETQYF.

This clonotype was observed many times. The chain employs TRBV6-2 or TRBV6-3 and TRBJ1-5, with D hard to call. With 4 bases removed from V and 6 bases from J, the gap between germline ends came to 13 bases. This CDR3 comprises 14 residues. Germline values: CDR1 MNHEY, CDR2 SVGEGT. CDR3 residues: CASSSASWSQPQHF. The CDR3 DNA follows: TGTGCCAGCAGTTCCGCGTCCTGGAGTCAGCCCCAGCATTTT.

This clonotype was recorded many times. The rearrangement uses TRBV6-2 or TRBV6-3 and TRBJ1-1; TRBD1 matches at 7 bases. CDR1 MNHEY and CDR2 SVGEGT come from the germline V gene. J gave up 5 bases and V 6 bases, and 9 bases lay outside the gene matches. This CDR3 is 14 amino acids long. The CDR3 here is CASRAQTGLTEAFF. The CDR3 nucleotides read TGTGCCAGCAGAGCTCAGACAGGGTTGACTGAAGCTTTCTTT.

V gene TRBV4-3 combines with J gene TRBJ2-3; D may be TRBD2 (5 bases). The germline V and J ends were trimmed by 0 bases and 3 bases, with 10 bases remaining between them. Germline CDR1 is LGHNA and CDR2 is YSLEER. The CDR3 length is 15 residues. CDR3 nucleotides: TGCGCCAGCAGCCAAGATCGAGGGCCAACAGATACGCAGTATTTT. Encoded protein: CASSQDRGPTDTQYF.

This clonotype was seen only a few times. The chain has TRBV6-2 or TRBV6-3 and TRBJ1-6; D is possibly TRBD1 (5 bases). Germline V gives CDR1 MNHEY, CDR2 SVGEGT. This CDR3 is built from 13 residues. Trimming shortened V by 8 bases and J by 7 bases, and 12 bases separated the two germline ends. CDR3 coding DNA: TGTGCCAGCCGGGAGGGACGGAATTCACCCCTCCACTTT. This translates into CASREGRNSPLHF.

Remarks on this clonotype: Relative to the germline gene, one junction end is altered; a read error may explain this. This chain uses TRBV27 with TRBJ1-5; tentative D call: TRBD1 (5 bases). This CDR3 is built from 14 residues. Germline lookup yields CDR1 MNHEY and CDR2 SMNVEV (reference sequence). In DNA, the CDR3 is TGTGCCAGCAGTTACGGGGGTGGCAATCAGCCCAAGCATTTT. Protein sequence: CASSYGGGNQPKHF.

This clonotype appeared many times. The gene calls are TRBV24-1 and TRBJ2-1; 7 bases map to TRBD1. The CDR3 is 15 residues long. The germline gives CDR1 KGHDR, CDR2 SFDVKD. Unmatched junction bases numbered 8, after V lost 5 bases and J lost 5 bases. The CDR3 nucleotides read TGTGCCACCAGTGGTGGAGACAGGGTTGACAATGAGCAGTTCTTC. Translated, it gives CATSGGDRVDNEQFF.

This clonotype was recorded at least ten times. V and J are TRBV29-1 and TRBJ2-3, with a weak D call TRBD2 (5 bases). CDR1 SQVTM and CDR2 ANQGSEA come from the germline V gene. Trimming stripped 0 bases from V and 0 bases from J, with 10 bases between. This CDR3 contains 15 residues. The CDR3 coding sequence is TGCAGCGTTGAAGATACGGGAACTAGCACAGATACGCAGTATTTT. It is translated as CSVEDTGTSTDTQYF.

This clonotype was found once. The CDR3, as DNA: TGTGCCTGGAGTTCCCTGACCTACGAGCAGTACTTC. Translation: CAWSSLTYEQYF. The genes are TRBV30 and TRBJ2-7, with D hard to call. There are 12 residues in the CDR3. Trimming removed 2 bases from V and 2 bases from J, with 7 bases in between. Germline CDR1 and CDR2: GTSNPN and SVGIG (reference sequence).

The rearrangement uses TRBV3-1 and TRBJ2-5; perhaps TRBD1 as D (5 bases). V was clipped by 11 bases and J by 9 bases, with 37 bases between them. The CDR3 totals 18 residues. Germline V CDR1 and CDR2: LGHDT, YNNKEL (reference sequence). The CDR3 reads CARRPDFWGPGRQAPQYF. In nucleotides, the CDR3 is TGTGCCCGCCGCCCCGACTTCTGGGGCCCGGGTCGGCAAGCGCCCCAGTACTTC.

This clonotype was detected many times. The V and J genes are TRBV2 and TRBJ2-3, with D perhaps matching TRBD1 or TRBD2 (6 bases each). Trimming stripped 7 bases from V and 4 bases from J, with 18 bases between. The CDR3 covers 15 residues. CDR1 is SNHLY, CDR2 FYNNEI, per germline. CDR3 DNA sequence: TGTGCCAGCACTCCGAGGTGGGGGGCTGCAGATACGCAGTATTTT. This translates into CASTPRWGAADTQYF.

For this clonotype: A much larger clone lies a single base off, so this may be a read error. The chain joins TRBV5-6 to TRBJ2-5; 7 bases agree with TRBD1. J lost 7 bases, V lost 4 bases, and 10 bases had no gene match. Germline values: CDR1 SGHDT, CDR2 YYEEEE. CDR3 length: 14 residues. CDR3 residues: CASSNRQGRVTQYF. The CDR3 DNA reads TGTGCCAGCAGCAACAGACAGGGACGGGTGACCCAGTACTTC.

This clonotype was detected many times. The chain recombines TRBV4-3 with TRBJ2-5; 11 bases are shared with TRBD2. V shed 1 base, J shed 3 bases, and the junction held 1 base outside the gene matches. Germline assignment: CDR1 LGHNA and CDR2 YSLEER. This CDR3 region has 15 residues. The CDR3 loop is CASSQGLAGKETQYF. CDR3 nucleotide sequence: TGCGCCAGCAGCCAAGGACTAGCGGGAAAAGAGACCCAGTACTTC.

Concerning this clonotype: A much larger clone differs by one base, so this may be a read error. The chain uses TRBV30 and TRBJ2-3; no clear D. V was trimmed by 1 base and J by 2 bases, leaving 7 bases between them. CDR1 and CDR2 (germline): GTSNPN, SVGIG (reference sequence). This CDR3 is 13 amino acids long. The CDR3 sequence: CAWSGIITDTQYF. CDR3 DNA sequence: TGTGCCTGGAGTGGGATTATCACAGATACGCAGTATTTT.

A note on this clonotype: A far more abundant clone sits one base away, making this likely a read error. The chain couples TRBV13 to TRBJ2-5, with D unresolved. The germline CDR1 and CDR2 sequences are PRHDT and FYEKMQ (reference sequence). The CDR3 is made up of 11 amino acids. The CDR3 reads CASSLGEAQYF. The CDR3 coding sequence is TGTGCCAGCAGCTTAGGAGAGGCCCAGTACTTC.

This clonotype showed up just a few times. A much larger clone lies a single base off, so this may be a read error. This chain uses TRBV13 with TRBJ2-5; no reliable D call. The CDR3 extends over 15 amino acids. Germline assignment: CDR1 PRHDT and CDR2 FYEKMQ (reference sequence). The V end was cut by 5 bases, the J end by 7 bases, with 20 bases between. CDR3 region: CASSPARLAARTQYF. The CDR3 bases are TGTGCCAGCAGCCCCGCCCGGTTAGCCGCCCGGACCCAGTACTTC.

To note about this clonotype: This likely comes from a read error, as the CDR3 has no conserved phenylalanine or tryptophan at its end. The J gene is TRBJ2-1, the V gene TRBV20-1; TRBD2 is a possible D gene (5 bases). Trimming pared 0 bases from V and 0 bases from J, leaving 21 bases between. Germline values: CDR1 DFQATT, CDR2 SNEGSKA (reference sequence). This CDR3 has 19 residues. CDR3 sequence reads: CSARDHPAEESRSYNEQFS. In DNA form, the CDR3 reads TGCAGTGCTAGAGATCACCCAGCGGAGGAGTCCCGCTCCTACAATGAGCAGTTCTCC.

This clonotype was counted many times. The chain is built from TRBV11-2 and TRBJ2-1; D unclear. Germline V lookup: CDR1 SGHAT, CDR2 FQNNGV. The V end was cut by 5 bases, the J end by 5 bases, with 10 bases between. The CDR3 is 13 residues long. As DNA, the CDR3 is TGTGCCAGCAGCCCCTACATCAACAATGAGCAGTTCTTC. This encodes CASSPYINNEQFF.

As regards this clonotype: A much larger clonotype is one base distant, so this may be a read error. The gene calls are TRBV7-9 and TRBJ2-7; possibly TRBD2 for D (5 bases). CDR3 size: 11 residues. From germline, CDR1 is SEHNR and CDR2 FQNEAQ (reference sequence). The CDR3 sequence is CASSPGNEQCF. CDR3 nucleotides: TGTGCCAGCAGTCCGGGGAACGAGCAGTGCTTC.

At least ten counts were recorded for this clonotype. CDR3 in amino acids: CASSRGGGEQYF. In nucleotides, the CDR3 is TGTGCCAGCAGCCGGGGGGGTGGCGAGCAGTACTTC. The rearrangement links TRBV12-3 or TRBV12-4 to TRBJ2-7, with TRBD2 identical over 8 bases. The CDR3 consists of 12 residues. V lost 6 bases to trimming and J lost 6 bases; unmatched junction nucleotides: 4.

This clonotype was detected only a few times. This chain joins TRBV4-3 and TRBJ2-1, with D possibly being TRBD1 or TRBD2 (6 bases each). This CDR3 is 18 amino acids long. In germline, CDR1 is LGHNA, CDR2 YSLEER. Deletions cut 4 bases from V and 7 bases from J, with 26 bases between. The CDR3, as DNA: TGCGCCAGCAGCCCCTCAGGGTCGGGGGCGAGTACGGGGAATGAGCAGTTCTTC. Translating it yields CASSPSGSGASTGNEQFF.

In the case of this clonotype: A much bigger clone sits one base away, suggesting this may be a read error. V is TRBV2 and J is TRBJ2-7; D call uncertain. The CDR3 runs 17 residues. From germline, CDR1 is SNHLY and CDR2 FYNNEI. The DNA for the CDR3 is TGTGCCAGCACTGAAGGTCTAGGAAGGGTGGGGTCCTACGAGCTGTACTTC. Residues: CASTEGLGRVGSYELYF. Looking up the rest from reference TRBV2 and TRBJ2-7 gives the full variable domain: EPEVTQTPSHQVTQMGQEVILRCVPISNHLYFYWYRQILGQKVEFLVSFYNNEISEKSEIFDDQFSVERPDGSNFTLKIRSTKLEDSAMYFCASTEGLGRVGSYELYFGPGTRLTVT.

This clonotype was detected many times. This chain joins TRBV6-5 and TRBJ2-3; perhaps TRBD2 as D (5 bases). Germline values: CDR1 MNHEY, CDR2 SVGAGI. This CDR3 has 14 amino acids. The V and J ends lost 6 bases and 0 bases respectively, with 10 bases between them. Here the CDR3 reads CASREWTSTDTQYF. CDR3 bases: TGTGCCAGCAGAGAATGGACTAGCACAGATACGCAGTATTTT.

This clonotype was counted ten times or more. This sequence joins TRBV5-1 and TRBJ2-7, with a weak D call TRBD1 (6 bases). This CDR3 is built from 13 residues. Trimming cost V 0 bases and J 4 bases, with 8 bases left between them. Per germline, CDR1 SGHRS and CDR2 YFSETQ. CDR3 region: CASSLDRAYEQYF. The DNA for the CDR3 is TGCGCCAGCAGCTTGGACAGGGCATACGAGCAGTACTTC.

The table lists this clonotype with many counts. The chain combines TRBV7-2 with TRBJ2-2; D not certain. The CDR3 is 13 amino acids. CDR1 and CDR2 from the germline V gene are SGHTA and FQGNSA. V was clipped by 3 bases and J by 3 bases, with 5 bases between them. The CDR3 DNA sequence: TGTGCCAGCAGCTTGGTCGACACCGGGGAGCTGTTTTTT. Its protein is CASSLVDTGELFF.